A selection of T cell receptor beta chains follows, all from one sample in a study of blood T cells in healthy people across ages. MiXCR, applied by TCRdb to the 5' RACE reads, yields one record per CDR3 protein. The sample includes 1.5 million to 2 million distinct CDR3 sequences, roughly 50% of them seen just once. What was sequenced was blood. Receptors originate from a woman in her forties in good health. Both conserved end residues are trimmed from each CDR3. D genes are given only for firm matches.

TRBJ1-2,TRBV7-9,-,ASSSIRMGYGYT
TRBJ2-6,TRBV2,-,ASRVAGTGANALT
TRBJ2-7,TRBV20-1,-,SADTTVEGITSYEQY
TRBJ2-2,TRBV7-2,-,ASSLQGNGELF
TRBJ2-3,TRBV7-2,TRBD2,ASSLGLVAGSDTQY
-,TRBV4-2,-,ASSPRVSTDDEQY
TRBJ1-1,TRBV12-3/TRBV12-4,TRBD1,ASSGTGRPEAF
TRBJ2-6,TRBV20-1,-,SARGRGVSGANVLT
TRBJ2-5,TRBV12-3/TRBV12-4,-,ASREGRYQETQY
TRBJ1-2,TRBV25-1,TRBD1,ASSETGGANYGYT
TRBJ2-5,TRBV7-2,TRBD2,ASSSIGGATGQETQY
TRBJ2-5,TRBV5-5,-,ASSLVRAPQETQY
-,TRBV5-4,-,ASSLQAAEETQY
-,TRBV27,-,ASSLSRLSGETQY
TRBJ2-1,TRBV7-2,TRBD1,ASSLRDSLNNEQF
TRBJ1-6,TRBV4-1,-,ASSQDQRPPLH
TRBJ2-5,TRBV6-2/TRBV6-3,-,AGSGDRETQY
TRBJ2-2,TRBV11-2,-,ASSLVGVAHRELF
TRBJ2-7,TRBV7-2,-,ASSLRAGEQY
TRBJ2-2,TRBV7-2,TRBD2,ASSFSGERTGELF
TRBJ2-3,TRBV7-2,-,ASSVPRAGDTQY
TRBJ2-3,TRBV20-1,TRBD2,SAGLVAGSTDTQY
TRBJ1-5,TRBV27,-,ASARADQPQH
TRBJ1-5,TRBV28,-,ASSPQTRGWFQPQH
TRBJ2-4,TRBV7-2,TRBD2,ASSLISGEGNIQY
TRBJ1-2,TRBV7-9,-,ASSSGGGAYGYT
TRBJ2-3,TRBV21-1,-,ASSKGTRFNPPTDTQY
TRBJ2-7,TRBV6-2/TRBV6-3,TRBD1,ASRRGPGQGVYEQY
TRBJ2-3,TRBV29-1,-,SVGAGISSTDTQY
TRBJ2-5,TRBV4-3,-,ANSQDFGGRETQY
TRBJ2-7,TRBV6-2/TRBV6-3,-,ASADSYEQY
TRBJ2-5,TRBV7-2,TRBD2,ASSWPTSGGAETQY
TRBJ2-7,TRBV15,TRBD2,ATSRTGLAAYNEQY
TRBJ1-2,TRBV4-1,-,ASSQDRPPYGYT
TRBJ2-7,TRBV20-1,-,SASEGLNEQY
TRBJ2-1,TRBV5-6,-,ASSYGRGIHEQF
TRBJ2-1,TRBV15,TRBD2,ATSRGKSGGANEQF
TRBJ2-7,TRBV3-1,-,ASSDSGFPGEQY
TRBJ2-7,TRBV7-9,-,ASSRGGGLY
TRBJ2-1,TRBV20-1,TRBD1,SATGTGTGPNNEQF
TRBJ2-5,TRBV6-2/TRBV6-3,-,ASTQPGLQETQY
TRBJ1-2,TRBV7-2,TRBD1,ASSLVGTGGDGNYGYT